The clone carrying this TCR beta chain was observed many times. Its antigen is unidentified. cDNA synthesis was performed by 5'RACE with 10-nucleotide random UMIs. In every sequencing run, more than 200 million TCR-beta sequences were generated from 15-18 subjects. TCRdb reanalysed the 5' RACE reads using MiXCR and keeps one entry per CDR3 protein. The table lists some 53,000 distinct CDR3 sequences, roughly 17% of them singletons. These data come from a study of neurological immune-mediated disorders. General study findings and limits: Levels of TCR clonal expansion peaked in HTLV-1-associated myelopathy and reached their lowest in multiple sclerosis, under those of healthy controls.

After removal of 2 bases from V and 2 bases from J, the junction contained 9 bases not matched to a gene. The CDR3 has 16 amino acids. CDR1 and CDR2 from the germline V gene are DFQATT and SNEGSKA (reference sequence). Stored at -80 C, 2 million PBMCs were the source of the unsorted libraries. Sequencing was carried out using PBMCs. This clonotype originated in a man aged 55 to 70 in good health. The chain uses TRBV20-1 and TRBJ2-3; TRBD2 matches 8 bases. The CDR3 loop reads CSARPAGATFTDTQYF. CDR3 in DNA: TGCAGTGCTAGACCAGCGGGAGCGACATTCACAGATACGCAGTATTTT.